Shown below are 21 T cell receptor beta chains from a single sample sequenced in a study of blood T cell repertoires in COVID-19. Profiled with immunoSEQ multiplex PCR; TCRdb holds only in-frame clones, not every one. The sample consists of just over 300,000 clones, around 89% of them appearing once. The sequenced sample was PBMCs or T cells enriched from blood (not recorded which). These receptors were taken from a woman in her forties who had recovered from COVID-19.

This chain links TRBV4-3 with TRBJ1-1, with D perhaps TRBD1 (5 bases). The CDR3 runs 18 residues. From germline, CDR1 is LGHNA and CDR2 YSLEER. V lost 4 bases, J lost 5 bases, and 26 bases lay in between. CDR3 sequence reads: CASSRHAVSGGVGTEAFF. The CDR3 DNA follows: TGCGCCAGCAGCCGACACGCCGTGTCGGGGGGGGTAGGGACTGAAGCTTTCTTT.

The chain is built from TRBV28 and TRBJ1-1; tentatively, D is TRBD1 (5 bases). Germline lookup yields CDR1 MDHEN and CDR2 SYDVKM. V was clipped by 8 bases and J by 5 bases, with 21 bases between them. The CDR3 is 15 residues long. The CDR3 region has the DNA TGTGCCAGCCGTATAGCGGGCAGGGTGTTAACTGAAGCTTTCTTT. It translates to CASRIAGRVLTEAFF.

The V and J genes are TRBV28 and TRBJ1-2, with a weak D call TRBD1 (5 bases). The germline V gene has CDR1 MDHEN and CDR2 SYDVKM. V dropped 2 bases and J dropped 8 bases, with 12 bases sitting between them. The CDR3 loop spans 13 amino acids. DNA for the CDR3: TGTGCCAGCAGTTTAGGCGCTTCAGGGGGCTACACCTTC. This gives the protein CASSLGASGGYTF.

The rearrangement uses TRBV9 and TRBJ2-1; 9 bases align to TRBD1. CDR3 length equals 16 residues. The junction had 6 bases not matched to a gene; V was cut back by 0 bases and J by 5 bases. CDR1 is SGDLS, CDR2 YYNGEE, per germline. The DNA for the CDR3 is TGTGCCAGCAGCGTAGGGCCGGGACAGGGTAACAATGAGCAGTTCTTC. Its protein product is CASSVGPGQGNNEQFF.

The V gene is TRBV24-1, the J gene TRBJ2-3, with TRBD2 matching 8 bases. There are 15 residues in the CDR3. CDR1 is KGHDR, CDR2 SFDVKD, per germline. V lost 5 bases and J lost 5; bases outside the gene matches: 8. The CDR3 DNA sequence: TGTGCCACCAGTGCCAAAGCGGGAGCGAGAGATACGCAGTATTTT. It specifies CATSAKAGARDTQYF.

This chain joins TRBV19 and TRBJ1-2, with 8 bases that match TRBD1. The CDR3 totals 15 residues. Germline V gene sequence: CDR1 LNHDA, CDR2 SQIVND (reference sequence). J lost 3 bases, V lost 4 bases, and 7 bases had no gene match. The CDR3 loop is CASSTIQGADYGYTF. CDR3 nucleotides: TGTGCCAGTAGTACCATCCAGGGGGCCGACTATGGCTACACCTTC.

The chain uses TRBV7-9 and TRBJ2-1; D may be TRBD2 (7 bases). V was shortened by 5 bases and J by 5 bases, with 19 bases between the two germline ends. The CDR3 contains 16 residues. Germline CDR1 reads SEHNR; CDR2 reads FQNEAQ (reference sequence). The CDR3 DNA reads TGTGCCAGCAGCCTTTATGGGGCGGGGGCCGACAATGAGCAGTTCTTC. Its protein is CASSLYGAGADNEQFF.

This CDR3 reads CASSPRTERYGYTF. The CDR3 nucleotides read TGTGCCAGCAGTCCCCGGACAGAGAGGTATGGCTACACCTTC. This chain connects TRBV28 to TRBJ1-2; D is perhaps TRBD1 (6 bases). This CDR3 is built from 14 residues. The V gene's germline CDR1 is MDHEN and CDR2 SYDVKM. Trimming took off 5 bases at V and 5 bases at J, with 15 bases between the two ends.

V is TRBV5-1 and J is TRBJ2-2; TRBD2 aligns across 9 bases. With V trimmed by 0 bases and J by 3 bases, 0 bases remained unmatched. The CDR3 is made up of 15 amino acids. Germline CDR1 SGHRS, CDR2 YFSETQ. CDR3 DNA: TGCGCCAGCAGCTTGGAGCGGGGGGACACCGGGGAGCTGTTTTTT. Its protein product is CASSLERGDTGELFF.

The rearrangement links TRBV7-8 to TRBJ2-7; 9 positions match TRBD1. The CDR3 spans 13 residues. From germline, CDR1 is SGHVS and CDR2 FQNEAQ. Trimming at V came to 7 bases and at J to 4 bases, leaving 5 bases not matched to a gene. The CDR3 reads CASTGTGKYEQYF. The DNA of the CDR3 is TGTGCCAGCACCGGGACAGGGAAGTACGAGCAGTACTTC.

As to this clone: This sample also contains other DNA sequences that code for the same CDR3. The DNA of the CDR3 is TGTGCCAGCAGCCGGGACAGCTACGAGCAGTACTTC. Amino acids: CASSRDSYEQYF. The chain links TRBV6-2 or TRBV6-3 to TRBJ2-7, with 7 bases matching TRBD1. Losses at the gene ends were 6 bases for V and 3 bases for J; bases not matched to a gene: 2. This CDR3 region has 12 residues. CDR1 and CDR2 from the germline V gene are MNHEY and SVGEGT.

J is TRBJ1-3 and V is TRBV11-2; no clear D. The CDR3 sequence is 15 residues long. V lost 2 bases to trimming and J lost 0 bases, with 8 bases between them. CDR1 and CDR2 from the germline V gene are SGHAT and FQNNGV. CDR3 protein: CASSLRTVSGNTIYF. The CDR3 nucleotides are TGTGCCAGCAGCTTAAGAACAGTCTCTGGAAACACCATATATTTT.

CDR3 sequence reads: CAISESGLAGRTDTQYF. CDR3 bases: TGTGCCATCAGTGAGTCGGGATTAGCGGGACGCACAGATACGCAGTATTTT. The chain carries TRBV10-3 and TRBJ2-3; TRBD2 matches at 8 bases. CDR1 is ENHRY and CDR2 is SYGVKD in the germline V gene. V shed 0 bases and J 1 base; nucleotides not matched to a gene: 6. This CDR3 contains 17 residues.

The chain joins TRBV5-1 to TRBJ2-7, with 8 bases that match TRBD1. CDR3 length: 15 amino acids. Trimming cost V 4 bases and J 1 base; bases outside gene matches: 7. Germline V gene data show CDR1 as SGHRS and CDR2 as YFSETQ. The CDR3 sequence: CASSISGTGSYEQYF. CDR3 in DNA: TGCGCCAGCAGCATTTCCGGGACAGGATCCTACGAGCAGTACTTC. Drawing the rest from reference TRBV5-1 and TRBJ2-7, the complete variable domain is KAGVTQTPRYLIKTRGQQVTLSCSPISGHRSVSWYQQTPGQGLQFLFEYFSETQRNKGNFPGRFSGRQFSNSRSEMNVSTLELGDSALYLCASSISGTGSYEQYFGPGTRLTVT.

J is TRBJ2-3 and V is TRBV29-1; 7 bases agree with TRBD2. Germline-derived CDR1 and CDR2 are SQVTM and ANQGSEA. The CDR3 has 13 residues. Unmatched junction bases numbered 5, after V lost 6 bases and J lost 2 bases. CDR3 sequence reads: CSVSGIDTDTQYF. CDR3 bases: TGCAGCGTCAGCGGGATCGACACAGATACGCAGTATTTT.

The V call is TRBV9, the J call TRBJ2-5; D call uncertain. The CDR3 sequence is 12 residues long. Deletions cut 4 bases from V and 5 bases from J, with 9 bases between. Germline CDR1 and CDR2: SGDLS and YYNGEE. As DNA, the CDR3 is TGTGCCAGCAGCAATACAGTGGAGACCCAGTACTTC. It translates to CASSNTVETQYF.

The chain combines TRBV27 with TRBJ1-6, with D possibly TRBD1 on 6 matching bases. There are 14 residues in the CDR3. From germline, CDR1 is MNHEY and CDR2 SMNVEV (reference sequence). V gave up 3 bases and J gave up 8 bases, with 11 bases separating them. In nucleotides, the CDR3 is TGTGCCAGCAGTTTTTATTCAGGGGATTCACCCCTCCACTTT. It specifies CASSFYSGDSPLHF.

The J gene is TRBJ2-1, the V gene TRBV14, with TRBD2 as a possible D gene (5 bases). Germline V CDR1 and CDR2: SGHDN, FVKESK. Trimming took 4 bases from V and 9 from J, leaving 22 bases between them. CDR3 length: 16 amino acids. The CDR3 sequence is CASSREGAPRYGEQFF. In DNA, the CDR3 is TGTGCCAGCAGCCGTGAGGGCGCACCTCGGTACGGTGAGCAGTTCTTC.

The chain recombines TRBV11-3 with TRBJ2-3, with 8 bases aligning to TRBD2. Germline V gene sequence: CDR1 SGHNT, CDR2 YENEEA. Trimming at V came to 1 base and at J to 3 bases, leaving 6 bases not matched to a gene. CDR3 length: 16 amino acids. In nucleotides, the CDR3 is TGTGCCAGCAGCTTAGGATTGCGGGAGGTAACAGATACGCAGTATTTT. It is translated as CASSLGLREVTDTQYF.

V gene TRBV19 combines with J gene TRBJ1-2, with D tentatively TRBD1 (5 bases). V lost 4 bases, J lost 9 bases, and 18 bases lay in between. Germline CDR1 LNHDA, CDR2 SQIVND (reference sequence). This CDR3 is 14 amino acids long. This CDR3 is CASSTDKLGVRYTF. In DNA, the CDR3 is TGTGCCAGTAGTACGGACAAGCTAGGAGTGCGCTACACCTTC.

V and J are TRBV28 and TRBJ2-6, with 11 nucleotides matching TRBD1. From germline, CDR1 is MDHEN and CDR2 SYDVKM. V shed 7 bases, J shed 4 bases, and the junction held 6 bases outside the gene matches. The CDR3 consists of 16 residues. CDR3 in amino acids: CASTGQGAVGANVLTF. The CDR3 DNA reads TGTGCCAGCACCGGACAGGGGGCGGTGGGGGCCAACGTCCTGACTTTC. The whole variable domain, remainder taken from reference TRBV28 and TRBJ2-6, is DVKVTQSSRYLVKRTGEKVFLECVQDMDHENMFWYRQDPGLGLRLIYFSYDVKMKEKGDIPEGYSVSREKKERFSLILESASTNQTSMYLCASTGQGAVGANVLTFGAGSRLTVL.